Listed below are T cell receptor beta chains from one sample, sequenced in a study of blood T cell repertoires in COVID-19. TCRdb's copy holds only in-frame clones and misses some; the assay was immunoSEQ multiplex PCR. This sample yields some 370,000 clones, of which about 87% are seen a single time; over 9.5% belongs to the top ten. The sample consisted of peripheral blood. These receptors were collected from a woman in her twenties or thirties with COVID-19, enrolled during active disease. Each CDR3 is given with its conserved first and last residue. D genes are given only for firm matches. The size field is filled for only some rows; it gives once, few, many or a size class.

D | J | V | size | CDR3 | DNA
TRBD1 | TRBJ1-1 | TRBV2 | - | CASSERTGIIEAFF | TGTGCCAGCAGTGAACGGACAGGAATCATCGAAGCTTTCTTT
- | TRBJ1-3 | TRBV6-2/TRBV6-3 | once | CASSYSINRNTIYF | TGTGCCAGCAGTTACTCGATCAACAGAAACACCATATATTTT
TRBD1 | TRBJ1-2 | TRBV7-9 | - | CASSSTTGDLGYTF | TGTGCCAGCAGCTCGACAACAGGGGACCTTGGCTACACCTTC
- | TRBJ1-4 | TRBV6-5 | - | CASSPWAFTNEKLFF | TGTGCCAGCAGTCCGTGGGCTTTCACTAATGAAAAACTGTTTTTT
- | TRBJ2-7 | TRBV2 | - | CASSGQTYEQYF | TGTGCCAGCAGTGGACAGACCTACGAGCAGTACTTC
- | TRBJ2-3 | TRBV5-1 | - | CASSLSTGSDTQYF | TGCGCCAGCAGCTTGTCTACAGGGTCAGATACGCAGTATTTT
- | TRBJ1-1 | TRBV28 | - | CASSSYTEAFF | TGTGCCAGCAGCTCCTACACTGAAGCTTTCTTT
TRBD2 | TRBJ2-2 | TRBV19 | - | CASSDSGRSNTGELFF | TGTGCCAGTAGTGATAGCGGGAGGTCGAACACCGGGGAGCTGTTTTTT
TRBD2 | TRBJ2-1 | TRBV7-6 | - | CASSPALADPYNEQFF | TGTGCCAGCAGCCCCGCCCTAGCGGATCCCTACAATGAGCAGTTCTTC
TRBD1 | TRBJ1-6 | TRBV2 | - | CASRGQGNSPLHF | TGTGCCAGCAGGGGACAGGGTAACTCACCCCTCCACTTT
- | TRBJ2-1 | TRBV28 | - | CASSLTGNNEQFF | TGTGCCAGCAGTTTAACCGGGAACAATGAGCAGTTCTTC
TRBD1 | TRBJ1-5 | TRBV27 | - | CASGDRQGASGQPQHF | TGTGCCAGCGGGGACCGACAGGGGGCATCGGGTCAGCCCCAGCATTTT
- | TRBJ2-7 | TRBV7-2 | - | CASSLRVSAHRYEQYF | TGTGCCAGCAGCCTCCGGGTCAGCGCCCATCGGTACGAGCAGTACTTC
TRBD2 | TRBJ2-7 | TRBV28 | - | CASSSTSGSRGEQYF | TGTGCCAGCAGTTCGACTAGCGGGAGTCGGGGGGAGCAGTACTTC
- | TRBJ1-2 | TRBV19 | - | CASSIEGAYGYTF | TGTGCCAGTAGTATAGAAGGGGCCTATGGCTACACCTTC
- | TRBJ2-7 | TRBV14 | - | CASSQNRATAKVF | TGTGCCAGCAGCCAAAACCGTGCGACAGCTAAAGTCTTC
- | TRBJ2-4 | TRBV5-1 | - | CASSPLFRTGDIQYF | TGCGCCAGCAGCCCCCTCTTTCGGACTGGGGACATTCAGTACTTC
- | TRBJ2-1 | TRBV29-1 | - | CSVEDFWPDNEQFF | TGCAGCGTTGAAGATTTCTGGCCCGACAATGAGCAGTTCTTC
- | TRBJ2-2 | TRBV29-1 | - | CSVERGGGVGELFF | TGCAGCGTTGAAAGGGGAGGGGGAGTCGGGGAGCTGTTTTTT
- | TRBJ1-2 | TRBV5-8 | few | CASSPGDERYGYTF | TGTGCCAGCTCGCCAGGGGACGAGCGGTATGGCTACACCTTC
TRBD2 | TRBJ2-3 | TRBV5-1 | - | CASQSGLLRDTQYF | TGCGCCAGCCAGTCGGGACTACTCAGAGATACGCAGTATTTT
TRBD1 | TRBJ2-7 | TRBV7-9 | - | CASSYGTGGVYEQYF | TGTGCCAGCAGCTATGGGACAGGGGGGGTCTACGAGCAGTACTTC
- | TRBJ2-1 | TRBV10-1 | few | CASSESPGQLWDEQFF | TGCGCCAGCAGTGAGTCGCCGGGACAACTCTGGGATGAGCAGTTCTTC
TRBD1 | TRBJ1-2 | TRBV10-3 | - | CAISVTGGDGYTF | TGTGCCATCAGCGTAACAGGGGGCGATGGCTACACCTTC
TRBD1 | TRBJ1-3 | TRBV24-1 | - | CAAEGTAGNTIYF | TGTGCCGCGGAGGGGACAGCTGGAAACACCATATATTTT
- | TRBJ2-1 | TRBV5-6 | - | CASSLARLNEQFF | TGTGCCAGCAGCTTGGCCAGGCTCAATGAGCAGTTCTTC
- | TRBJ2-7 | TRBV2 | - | CASKDFTTYEQYF | TGTGCCAGCAAGGACTTCACAACCTACGAGCAGTACTTC
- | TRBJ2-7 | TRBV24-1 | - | CATSDTRGGYEQYF | TGTGCCACCAGTGATACCAGGGGTGGATACGAGCAGTACTTC
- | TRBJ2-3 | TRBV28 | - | CASSRLVGGTDTQYF | TGTGCCAGCAGCCGACTAGTTGGAGGCACAGATACGCAGTATTTT
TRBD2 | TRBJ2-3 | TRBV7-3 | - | CASSSGRGADTQYF | TGTGCCAGCAGTAGCGGGAGGGGCGCAGATACGCAGTATTTT
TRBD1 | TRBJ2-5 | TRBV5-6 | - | CASSLGGTGEETQYF | TGTGCCAGCAGCTTGGGAGGGACAGGGGAAGAGACCCAGTACTTC
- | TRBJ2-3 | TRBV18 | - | CASSPGFATGGTDTQYF | TGTGCCAGCTCACCAGGATTTGCAACGGGTGGGACAGATACGCAGTATTTT
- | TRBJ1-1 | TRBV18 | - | CASSPRQVNTEAFF | TGTGCCAGCTCACCAAGGCAGGTGAACACTGAAGCTTTCTTT
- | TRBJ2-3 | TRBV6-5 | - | CASSLGPGHYF | TGTGCCAGCAGTCTTGGGCCCGGACACTATTTT
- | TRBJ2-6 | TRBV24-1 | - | CATSAGSPGANVLTF | TGTGCCACCAGTGCGGGGAGTCCTGGGGCCAACGTCCTGACTTTC
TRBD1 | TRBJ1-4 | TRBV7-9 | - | CASSLRQGDDEKLFF | TGTGCCAGCAGCTTAAGACAGGGGGATGATGAAAAACTGTTTTTT
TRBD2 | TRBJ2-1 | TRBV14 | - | CASSQPGLAYNEQFF | TGTGCCAGCAGCCAGCCGGGACTAGCATACAATGAGCAGTTCTTC
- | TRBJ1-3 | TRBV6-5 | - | CASSPRGGSGNTIYF | TGTGCCAGCAGCCCCCGCGGGGGCTCTGGAAACACCATATATTTT
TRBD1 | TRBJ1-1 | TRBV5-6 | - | CASSYGTGSTEAFF | TGTGCCAGCAGCTACGGGACAGGGAGCACTGAAGCTTTCTTT
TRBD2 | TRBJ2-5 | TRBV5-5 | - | CASSTGLAVLQETQYF | TGTGCCAGCAGCACGGGACTAGCGGTACTCCAAGAGACCCAGTACTTC
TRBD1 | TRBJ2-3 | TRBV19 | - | CASSTTGTGSRTDTQYF | TGTGCCAGTAGTACCACCGGGACAGGGTCTCGCACAGATACGCAGTATTTT